Each of the 8 T cell receptor beta chains below was sequenced from the same sample in a study of cytomegalovirus exposure and HLA in healthy donors. The PCR ran on 60 Vbeta and 13 Jbeta primers. Assay: immunoSEQ multiplex PCR; the TCRdb copy retains only in-frame clones and omits some. The sample gives roughly 150,000 clones, 85% of which show up once; about 2.4% is in the top ten. Sequencing was carried out using PBMCs. The receptors here all came from a man aged 30-40 years in good health and CMV-seropositive.

The chain links TRBV5-1 to TRBJ2-3; D might be TRBD1 (6 bases). Germline V CDR1 and CDR2: SGHRS, YFSETQ. The CDR3 runs to 14 residues. With 7 bases removed from V and 2 bases from J, the gap between germline ends came to 14 bases. The CDR3 DNA reads TGCGCCAGCGGAATCCAGGGGAACACAGATACGCAGTATTTT. Translated: CASGIQGNTDTQYF.

The V and J genes are TRBV9 and TRBJ2-5; a possible D gene is TRBD2 (6 bases). V shed 0 bases and J shed 4 bases, with 10 bases lying between them. This CDR3 contains 14 residues. The germline gives CDR1 SGDLS, CDR2 YYNGEE. CDR3 bases: TGTGCCAGCAGCGTAGGATACGGGGGAGAGACCCAGTACTTC. Protein product: CASSVGYGGETQYF. Full variable domain (outside the CDR3, taken from reference TRBV9 and TRBJ2-5): DSGVTQTPKHLITATGQRVTLRCSPRSGDLSVYWYQQSLDQGLQFLIQYYNGEERAKGNILERFSAQQFPDLHSELNLSSLELGDSALYFCASSVGYGGETQYFGPGTRLLVL.

The V gene is TRBV5-1, the J gene TRBJ1-1, with a tentative D call TRBD1 (6 bases). The length of the CDR3 is 14 residues. Germline-derived CDR1 and CDR2 are SGHRS and YFSETQ. V was shortened by 3 bases and J by 0 bases, with 9 bases between the two germline ends. DNA of the CDR3: TGCGCCAGCAGCTGGGGGACAATGAACACTGAAGCTTTCTTT. Translating it yields CASSWGTMNTEAFF.

This clone was seen more than once but under ten times. This chain joins TRBV5-1 and TRBJ2-2; D unresolved. The ends were cut back, 0 bases at V and 4 bases at J, with 4 bases in the middle. This CDR3 contains 13 residues. Germline CDR1 is SGHRS and CDR2 is YFSETQ. For the CDR3, the DNA is TGCGCCAGCAGCTTGGGTAGCACCGGGGAGCTGTTTTTT. This codes for CASSLGSTGELFF.

This clone came up once. The rearrangement joins TRBV11-3 to TRBJ1-4, with 9 bases identical to TRBD1. The CDR3 loop spans 14 amino acids. Per the germline V gene, CDR1 is SGHNT and CDR2 is YENEEA. V trimming: 4 bases; J trimming: 6 bases; junction bases outside the gene matches: 3. CDR3 sequence reads: CASSSGTGYEKLFF. The CDR3 coding sequence is TGTGCCAGCAGCTCCGGGACAGGGTATGAAAAACTGTTTTTT.

The gene calls are TRBV6-4 and TRBJ2-3, with 7 nucleotides matching TRBD2. The CDR3 has 16 amino acids. Germline CDR1 MRHNA, CDR2 SNTAGT. J gave up 4 bases and V 5 bases, and 12 bases lay outside the gene matches. The CDR3 DNA sequence: TGTGCCAGCAGTCTCCAAGGCGGGAGAGGCGCAGATACGCAGTATTTT. Its protein product is CASSLQGGRGADTQYF.

V gene TRBV7-3 combines with J gene TRBJ2-3, with 11 bases aligning to TRBD2. This CDR3 region has 17 residues. Per the germline V gene, CDR1 is SGHTA and CDR2 is FQGTGA. J was trimmed by 1 base and V by 4 bases; bases with no gene match: 7. CDR3 sequence (DNA): TGTGCCAGCAGCTCCCCAACTAGCGGGAGAGGCACAGATACGCAGTATTTT. Its protein is CASSSPTSGRGTDTQYF.

This sequence joins TRBV11-2 and TRBJ2-4; 8 positions match TRBD1. There are 15 residues in the CDR3. From germline, CDR1 is SGHAT and CDR2 FQNNGV. V gave up 6 bases and J gave up 4 bases; unmatched junction bases: 8. As DNA, the CDR3 is TGTGCCAGCAGAGAACAGGGGACAGGAAAAAACATTCAGTACTTC. The encoded protein is CASREQGTGKNIQYF. The full variable domain, rest sourced from reference TRBV11-2 and TRBJ2-4, is EAGVAQSPRYKIIEKRQSVAFWCNPISGHATLYWYQQILGQGPKLLIQFQNNGVVDDSQLPKDRFSAERLKGVDSTLKIQPAKLEDSAVYLCASREQGTGKNIQYFGAGTRLSVL.